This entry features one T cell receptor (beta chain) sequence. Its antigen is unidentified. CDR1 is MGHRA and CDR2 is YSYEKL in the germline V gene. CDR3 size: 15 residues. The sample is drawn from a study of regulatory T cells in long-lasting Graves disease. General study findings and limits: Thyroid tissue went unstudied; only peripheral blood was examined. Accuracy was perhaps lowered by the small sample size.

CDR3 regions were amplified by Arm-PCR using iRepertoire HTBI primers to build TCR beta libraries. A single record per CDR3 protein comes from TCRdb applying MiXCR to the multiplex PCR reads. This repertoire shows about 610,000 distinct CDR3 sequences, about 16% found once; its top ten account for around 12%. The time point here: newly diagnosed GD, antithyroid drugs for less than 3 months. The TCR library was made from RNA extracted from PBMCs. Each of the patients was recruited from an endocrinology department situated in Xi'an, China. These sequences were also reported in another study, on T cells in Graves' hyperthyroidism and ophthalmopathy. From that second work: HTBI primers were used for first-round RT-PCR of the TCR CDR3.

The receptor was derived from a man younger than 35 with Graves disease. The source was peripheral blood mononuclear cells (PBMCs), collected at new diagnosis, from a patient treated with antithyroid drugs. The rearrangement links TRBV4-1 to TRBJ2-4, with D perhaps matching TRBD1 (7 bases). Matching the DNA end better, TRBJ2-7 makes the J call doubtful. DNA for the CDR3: TGCGCCAGCAGCCACGCGGGACAGTCTGCCTACGAGCAGTACTTC. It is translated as CASSHAGQSAYEQYF.